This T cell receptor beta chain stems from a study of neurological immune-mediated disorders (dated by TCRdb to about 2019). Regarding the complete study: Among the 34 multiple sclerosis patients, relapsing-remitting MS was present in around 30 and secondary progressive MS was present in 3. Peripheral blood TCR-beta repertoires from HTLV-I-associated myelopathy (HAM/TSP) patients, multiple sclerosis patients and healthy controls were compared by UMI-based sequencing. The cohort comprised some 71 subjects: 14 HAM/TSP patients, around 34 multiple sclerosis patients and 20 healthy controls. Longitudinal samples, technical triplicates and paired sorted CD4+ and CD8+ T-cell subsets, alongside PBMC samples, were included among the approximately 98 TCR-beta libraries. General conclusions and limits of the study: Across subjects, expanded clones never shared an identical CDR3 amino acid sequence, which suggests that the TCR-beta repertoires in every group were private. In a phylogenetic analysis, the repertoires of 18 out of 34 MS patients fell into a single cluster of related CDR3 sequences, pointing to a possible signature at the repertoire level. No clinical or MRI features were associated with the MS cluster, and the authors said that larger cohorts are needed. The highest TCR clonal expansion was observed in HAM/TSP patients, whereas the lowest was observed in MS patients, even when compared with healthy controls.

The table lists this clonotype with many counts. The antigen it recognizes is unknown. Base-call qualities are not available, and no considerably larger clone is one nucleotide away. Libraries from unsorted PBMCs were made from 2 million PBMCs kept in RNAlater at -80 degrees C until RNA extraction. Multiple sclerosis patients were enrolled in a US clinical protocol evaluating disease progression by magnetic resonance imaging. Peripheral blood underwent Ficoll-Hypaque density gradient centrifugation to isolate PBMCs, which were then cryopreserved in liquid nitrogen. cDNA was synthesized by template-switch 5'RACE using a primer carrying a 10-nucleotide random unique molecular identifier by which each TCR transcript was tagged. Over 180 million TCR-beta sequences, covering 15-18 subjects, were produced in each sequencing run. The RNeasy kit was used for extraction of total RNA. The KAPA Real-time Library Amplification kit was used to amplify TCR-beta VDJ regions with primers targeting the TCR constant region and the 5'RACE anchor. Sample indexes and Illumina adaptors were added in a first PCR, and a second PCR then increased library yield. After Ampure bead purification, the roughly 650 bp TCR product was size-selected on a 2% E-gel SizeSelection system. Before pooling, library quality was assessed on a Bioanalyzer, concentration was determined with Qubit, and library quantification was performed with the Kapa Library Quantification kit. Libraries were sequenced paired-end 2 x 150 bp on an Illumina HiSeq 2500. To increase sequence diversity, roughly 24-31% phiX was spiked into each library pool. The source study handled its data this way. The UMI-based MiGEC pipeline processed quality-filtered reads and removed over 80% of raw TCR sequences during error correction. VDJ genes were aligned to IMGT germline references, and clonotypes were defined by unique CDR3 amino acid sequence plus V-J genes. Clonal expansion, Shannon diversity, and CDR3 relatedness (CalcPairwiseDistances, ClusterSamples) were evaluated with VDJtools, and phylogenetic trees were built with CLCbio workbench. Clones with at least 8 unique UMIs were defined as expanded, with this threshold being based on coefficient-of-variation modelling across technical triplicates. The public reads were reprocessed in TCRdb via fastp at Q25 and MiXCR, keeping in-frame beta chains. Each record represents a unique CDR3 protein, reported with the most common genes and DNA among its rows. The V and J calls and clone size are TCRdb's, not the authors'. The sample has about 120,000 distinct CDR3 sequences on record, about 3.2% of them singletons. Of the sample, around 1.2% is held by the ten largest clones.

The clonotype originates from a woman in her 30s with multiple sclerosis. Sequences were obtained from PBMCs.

The CDR3 reads CASSPDRPPYEQYF. DNA sequence: TGTGCCAGCAGTCCGGACAGACCTCCCTACGAGCAGTACTTC. The chain couples TRBV25-1 to TRBJ2-7; perhaps TRBD1 is the D gene, with 6 bases matching. The CDR3, from cysteine to phenylalanine, totals 14 residues. Just the 42-base CDR3 DNA is kept, in frame starting at base 1. CDR1 and CDR2, per the germline V gene, are MGHDK and SYGVNS. V and J lose 5 bases and 2 bases, and a span of 13 bases separates them.